These 25 T cell receptor beta chains came from one sample sequenced in a study of blood T cell repertoires in COVID-19. Profiled with immunoSEQ multiplex PCR; TCRdb holds only in-frame clones, not every one. The table has about 240,000 clones, approximately 86% seen once. Sequences were obtained from peripheral blood. The receptors here all came from a woman aged 65 to 85 with active or convalescent COVID-19.

This clone appeared a few times. The chain recombines TRBV10-3 with TRBJ1-4; 7 bases match TRBD1. This CDR3 region has 14 residues. The V gene's germline CDR1 is ENHRY and CDR2 SYGVKD. J lost 12 bases, V lost 10 bases, and 17 bases had no gene match. Written as DNA, the CDR3 is TGTGCCACCCACAGGGGATCTTACGGATCGGAACTGTTTTTT. Translated: CATHRGSYGSELFF.

In DNA, the CDR3 is TGCGCCAGCAGCTCCGCGCCCCACGAGACCCAGTACTTC. This translates into CASSSAPHETQYF. The V and J genes are TRBV5-1 and TRBJ2-5; D is undetermined. The V end lost 3 bases, the J end lost 5 bases, and 11 bases lay between the germline ends. The CDR3 sequence is 13 residues long. Germline CDR1 and CDR2: SGHRS and YFSETQ.

This chain uses TRBV4-2 with TRBJ2-1, with D possibly TRBD2 on 5 matching bases. Trimming took 1 base from V and 0 from J, leaving 19 bases between them. Germline lookup yields CDR1 LGHNA and CDR2 YNFKEQ. The CDR3 is made up of 19 amino acids. The DNA of the CDR3 is TGTGCCAGCAGCCAAGCGAGGGAAAGGACTTTCAGCTCCTACAATGAGCAGTTCTTC. This encodes CASSQARERTFSSYNEQFF.

This clone has just one count. This CDR3 reads CASTSSGGALEQFF. For the CDR3, the DNA is TGTGCCAGCACCTCTAGCGGGGGGGCACTTGAGCAGTTCTTC. This rearrangement joins TRBV6-6 to TRBJ2-1, with 12 nucleotides matching TRBD2. V shed 7 bases and J 9 bases; nucleotides not matched to a gene: 7. CDR3 length equals 14 residues. Germline V gene data show CDR1 as MNHNY and CDR2 as SVGAGI (reference sequence).

The rearrangement joins TRBV10-3 to TRBJ2-7; D may be TRBD1 (6 bases). The V end was cut by 4 bases, the J end by 2 bases, with 9 bases between. The V gene's germline CDR1 is ENHRY and CDR2 SYGVKD. This CDR3 comprises 13 residues. The CDR3 region is CAISANRAYEQYF. The DNA of the CDR3 is TGTGCCATCAGTGCAAACAGGGCCTACGAGCAGTACTTC.

The V call is TRBV6-2 or TRBV6-3, the J call TRBJ1-5; possible D gene TRBD1, 5 bases. The ends were cut back, 6 bases at V and 6 bases at J, with 12 bases in the middle. Germline V gene data show CDR1 as MNHEY and CDR2 as SVGEGT. The CDR3 extends over 13 amino acids. CDR3 DNA sequence: TGTGCCAGCAGCCAGGGAGGTGGTCAGCCCCAGCATTTT. It specifies CASSQGGGQPQHF.

The chain employs TRBV10-3 and TRBJ2-7; D not certain. CDR1 ENHRY and CDR2 SYGVKD come from the germline V gene. Trimming left V 2 bases short and J 2 bases short, with 10 bases between. The CDR3 is 14 amino acids. The CDR3 protein is CAISESLSTYEQYF. The CDR3 DNA follows: TGTGCCATCAGTGAGAGTCTCAGTACCTACGAGCAGTACTTC.

In its sample, this clone was seen a few times. This CDR3 reads CASRPNPGQGGTDTQYF. CDR3 sequence (DNA): TGCGCCAGCCGGCCGAATCCGGGACAGGGAGGCACAGATACGCAGTATTTT. The rearrangement uses TRBV5-1 and TRBJ2-3, with 9 bases that match TRBD1. The V gene's germline CDR1 is SGHRS and CDR2 YFSETQ. V dropped 7 bases and J dropped 1; count of bases not matched to a gene: 13. This CDR3 has 17 residues.

This CDR3 is CASRPGQGGEKLFF. The CDR3 DNA is TGTGCCAGCAGACCCGGACAGGGCGGAGAAAAACTGTTTTTT. This sequence joins TRBV6-8 and TRBJ1-4; 8 bases agree with TRBD1. CDR3 length equals 14 residues. Germline CDR1 reads MNHGY; CDR2 reads SAAAGT. The ends lost 6 bases at V and 8 bases at J; junction bases unmatched: 8.

The J gene is TRBJ2-3, the V gene TRBV5-1; 7 positions match TRBD1. Looked up from germline, CDR1 is SGHRS and CDR2 is YFSETQ. This CDR3 region has 15 residues. V shed 4 bases and J 4 bases; nucleotides not matched to a gene: 9. CDR3 in amino acids: CASSRDSKAPDTQYF. The CDR3 nucleotides are TGCGCCAGCAGCCGGGACAGCAAAGCCCCAGATACGCAGTATTTT.

The rearrangement uses TRBV6-5 and TRBJ1-1; the D gene is possibly TRBD1 (5 bases). Germline CDR1 reads MNHEY; CDR2 reads SVGAGI. V dropped 7 bases and J dropped 5 bases, with 14 bases sitting between them. The CDR3 covers 13 residues. CDR3 DNA sequence: TGTGCCAGCATTACCGTACGGGGGACTGAAGCTTTCTTT. Protein product: CASITVRGTEAFF.

In this sample, this clone turned up once. The chain is built from TRBV20-1 and TRBJ1-2; weak D call: TRBD1 (5 bases). Trimming cost V 3 bases and J 4 bases, with 6 bases left between them. Germline lookup yields CDR1 DFQATT and CDR2 SNEGSKA (reference sequence). The CDR3 extends over 11 amino acids. The CDR3 region is CSARDIYGYTF. The CDR3 DNA reads as TGCAGTGCTAGGGACATCTATGGCTACACCTTC.

V gene TRBV4-3 combines with J gene TRBJ2-3, with D possibly matching TRBD1 (6 bases). Trimming stripped 3 bases from V and 2 bases from J, with 12 bases between. The CDR3 runs to 15 residues. CDR1 LGHNA and CDR2 YSLEER come from the germline V gene. CDR3 coding DNA: TGCGCCAGCAGCCAGGACAGCAGTTTCACAGATACGCAGTATTTT. This encodes CASSQDSSFTDTQYF.

V is TRBV28 and J is TRBJ2-7, with D hard to call. In germline, CDR1 is MDHEN, CDR2 SYDVKM. The CDR3 spans 13 residues. Trimming took off 2 bases at V and 4 bases at J, with 9 bases between the two ends. The DNA for the CDR3 is TGTGCCAGCAGTTTACAGGCGCTTTACGAGCAGTACTTC. It specifies CASSLQALYEQYF.

The chain recombines TRBV5-8 with TRBJ1-1; no clear D gene. Trimming took off 5 bases at V and 10 bases at J, with 15 bases between the two ends. The germline CDR1 and CDR2 sequences are SGHTS and YDEGEE. CDR3 size: 12 residues. Written as DNA, the CDR3 is TGTGCCAGCAGTTCCGACTATCGAAGAGCTTTCTTT. This encodes CASSSDYRRAFF.

The chain joins TRBV10-3 to TRBJ1-3, with D perhaps matching TRBD1 (6 bases). Germline loops: CDR1 ENHRY, CDR2 SYGVKD. CDR3 size: 14 residues. V was clipped by 5 bases and J by 4 bases, with 12 bases between them. The DNA of the CDR3 is TGTGCCATCAGTTCACACAGGGACGGAAACACCATATATTTT. Its protein is CAISSHRDGNTIYF.

The chain uses TRBV3-1 (or the pseudogene TRBV3-2) and TRBJ2-7; TRBD1 might be the D (6 bases). The CDR3 is 15 residues long. CDR1 is LGHDT, CDR2 YNNKEL, per germline (reference sequence). V lost 2 bases and J 6 bases, leaving 17 bases between the germline ends. DNA for the CDR3: TGTGCCAGCAGCCAACAGGACCGGGTAGGGGGCGAGCAGTACTTC. Amino acids: CASSQQDRVGGEQYF.

J is TRBJ1-2 and V is TRBV5-6; D may be TRBD1 (5 bases). This CDR3 is 14 amino acids long. Germline V gene data show CDR1 as SGHDT and CDR2 as YYEEEE. Trimming took 1 base from V and 6 from J, leaving 13 bases between them. CDR3 bases: TGTGCCAGCAGCTTGCAGAGGGAGGGACATGGCTACACCTTC. Translating it yields CASSLQREGHGYTF.

This clone was counted between two and nine times. The chain links TRBV28 to TRBJ1-2; D is perhaps TRBD1 (5 bases). V was pared by 8 bases and J by 8 bases, with 15 bases between. The CDR3 extends over 12 amino acids. The V gene's germline CDR1 is MDHEN and CDR2 SYDVKM. The CDR3 protein is CASGAQSWGYTF. The CDR3 DNA is TGTGCCAGCGGGGCCCAAAGTTGGGGCTACACCTTC.

Concerning this clone itself: The identical CDR3 is also encoded by other nucleotide sequences in the sample. The chain carries TRBV18 and TRBJ1-4; no clear D. The CDR3 sequence is 14 residues long. Germline V gene lookup returns CDR1 KGHSH and CDR2 LQKENI. V lost 6 bases to trimming and J lost 0 bases, with 8 bases between them. This chain's CDR3 is CASSPGATNEKLFF. Written as DNA, the CDR3 is TGTGCCAGCTCCCCCGGGGCAACTAATGAAAAACTGTTTTTT.

The V gene is TRBV9, the J gene TRBJ1-5; tentative D call: TRBD1 (6 bases). V was clipped by 5 bases and J by 5 bases, with 20 bases between them. From germline, CDR1 is SGDLS and CDR2 YYNGEE. The length of the CDR3 is 16 residues. The CDR3 DNA reads as TGTGCCAGCAGGGATAACAGGTTCAAGGGGGATCAGCCCCAGCATTTT. Encoded protein: CASRDNRFKGDQPQHF. Full variable domain (remainder filled in from reference TRBV9 and TRBJ1-5): DSGVTQTPKHLITATGQRVTLRCSPRSGDLSVYWYQQSLDQGLQFLIQYYNGEERAKGNILERFSAQQFPDLHSELNLSSLELGDSALYFCASRDNRFKGDQPQHFGDGTRLSIL.

The rearrangement links TRBV7-9 to TRBJ2-5, with TRBD1 as a possible D gene (6 bases). Germline loops: CDR1 SEHNR, CDR2 FQNEAQ (reference sequence). Trimming took off 1 base at V and 6 bases at J, with 15 bases between the two ends. The CDR3 spans 15 residues. CDR3 bases: TGTGCCAGCAGCTTAGATGGGGGCGATTGGAAGACCCAGTACTTC. Translation gives CASSLDGGDWKTQYF. The full variable domain, rest sourced from reference TRBV7-9 and TRBJ2-5, is DTGVSQNPRHKITKRGQNVTFRCDPISEHNRLYWYRQTLGQGPEFLTYFQNEAQLEKSRLLSDRFSAERPKGSFSTLEIQRTEQGDSAMYLCASSLDGGDWKTQYFGPGTRLLVL.

This clone came up once. The gene calls are TRBV2 and TRBJ2-7; 7 positions agree with TRBD2. Germline CDR1 SNHLY, CDR2 FYNNEI. V was pared by 2 bases and J by 1 base, with 5 bases of the junction left unmatched. The CDR3 sequence is 15 residues long. Here the CDR3 reads CASSEWGGKSYEQYF. For the CDR3, the DNA is TGTGCCAGCAGTGAATGGGGGGGGAAGTCCTACGAGCAGTACTTC.

The J gene is TRBJ1-1, the V gene TRBV11-2, with D hard to call. The germline V and J ends were trimmed by 0 bases and 0 bases, with 8 bases remaining between them. CDR1 and CDR2 (germline): SGHAT, FQNNGV. The CDR3 is made up of 15 amino acids. CDR3 bases: TGTGCCAGCAGCTTAGATGGAGCCCTGAACACTGAAGCTTTCTTT. It is translated as CASSLDGALNTEAFF.

The table lists this clone with a few counts. This chain joins TRBV5-1 and TRBJ1-4; a possible D gene is TRBD1 (6 bases). The CDR3 is made up of 16 amino acids. Trimming removed 4 bases from V and 7 bases from J, with 20 bases in between. Looked up from germline, CDR1 is SGHRS and CDR2 is YFSETQ. DNA of the CDR3: TGCGCCAGCAGCGAGACTGCAGGGGCGAGGGGTGAAAAACTGTTTTTT. This codes for CASSETAGARGEKLFF.